The 10 T cell receptor beta chains below all came from one sample that was sequenced in a study of T cells after yellow fever vaccination. In TCRdb, the 5' RACE reads were re-called with MiXCR into one record per CDR3 protein. This sample yields fewer than 400,000 distinct CDR3 sequences, of which about 10% are seen a single time; less than 3.5% belongs to the top ten. The sequences come from CD4+ T cells sorted from PBMCs, collected 45 days after the yellow fever booster vaccination. The receptors originated from a man between 18 and 35 years old who received the YFV17D yellow fever vaccine.

This clonotype turned up a few times. Written as DNA, the CDR3 is TGTGCCAGCAGTCGCGGCACTAGGCCTGGGGCCAACGTCCTGACTTTC. This encodes CASSRGTRPGANVLTF. The chain uses TRBV12-3 or TRBV12-4 and TRBJ2-6, with a tentative D call TRBD2 (5 bases). CDR3 length: 16 amino acids. V was cut by 5 bases and J by 2 bases, with 13 bases left in between.

This clonotype was seen only a few times. V and J are TRBV6-6 and TRBJ1-5; no clear D gene. V was clipped by 8 bases and J by 11 bases, with 16 bases between them. This CDR3 has 12 residues. Germline lookup yields CDR1 MNHNY and CDR2 SVGAGI (reference sequence). CDR3 bases: TGTGCCAGCTCTACCCCGACTGGAGCCCAGCATTTT. Protein: CASSTPTGAQHF.

This clonotype was seen only a few times. The V call is TRBV5-1, the J call TRBJ2-3; D unclear. CDR1 is SGHRS, CDR2 YFSETQ, per germline. This CDR3 has 16 amino acids. V lost 3 bases and J lost 10, with 24 bases in between. The chain's CDR3 is CASSSGRLGSRSSQYF. CDR3 nucleotides: TGCGCCAGCAGCTCCGGACGGTTGGGTAGTCGTAGCTCGCAGTATTTT.

This clonotype was seen only a few times. At one end the junction does not follow the germline gene, possibly because of a read error. The V and J genes are TRBV7-7 and TRBJ2-5; unclear D gene. Germline V CDR1 and CDR2: SSHAT, FNYEAQ (reference sequence). The CDR3 runs to 14 residues. The CDR3 spells CASSFQGPQETQYF. DNA of the CDR3: TGTGCTAGCAGTTTCCAAGGCCCCCAAGAGACCCAGTACTTC.

This clonotype was seen only a few times. The chain has TRBV4-1 and TRBJ1-1, with a weak D call TRBD1 (5 bases). The CDR3 contains 16 residues. CDR1 and CDR2 (germline): MGHRA, YSYEKL. V was pared by 0 bases and J by 5 bases, with 16 bases between. The CDR3 region is CASSQERAGKGTEAFF. In DNA, the CDR3 is TGCGCCAGCAGCCAAGAACGGGCCGGGAAGGGGACTGAAGCTTTCTTT.

This clonotype has only a few counts. The genes are TRBV10-3 and TRBJ2-7; D may be TRBD1 (6 bases). CDR1 is ENHRY and CDR2 is SYGVKD in the germline V gene. The CDR3 loop spans 13 amino acids. V lost 10 bases and J lost 2, with 15 bases in between. The DNA for the CDR3 is TGTGCCAACCGGACAGAAGGGGCCTACGAGCAGTACTTC. It is translated as CANRTEGAYEQYF.

The V call is TRBV15, the J call TRBJ2-1, with 7 bases aligning to TRBD2. There are 15 residues in the CDR3. CDR1 is LNHNV, CDR2 YYDKDF, per germline (reference sequence). V gave up 1 base and J gave up 2 bases; unmatched junction bases: 2. The CDR3 loop reads CATSRAAGTYNEQFF. CDR3 sequence (DNA): TGTGCCACCAGCAGAGCAGCGGGGACCTACAATGAGCAGTTCTTC.

At least ten counts were recorded for this clonotype. The J gene is TRBJ1-5, the V gene TRBV10-3; no clear D. The CDR3 length is 16 residues. The germline V gene encodes CDR1 ENHRY and CDR2 SYGVKD. Trimming pared 5 bases from V and 0 bases from J, leaving 14 bases between. The CDR3 loop is CAISPHGEVSNQPQHF. The CDR3 region has the DNA TGTGCCATCAGTCCACATGGGGAGGTTAGCAATCAGCCCCAGCATTTT.

The rearrangement links TRBV7-2 to TRBJ2-3; D gene ambiguous. CDR1 SGHTA and CDR2 FQGNSA come from the germline V gene. The CDR3 runs to 14 residues. V lost 5 bases, J lost 2 bases, and 11 bases lay in between. In DNA form, the CDR3 reads TGTGCCAGCAGCCGCGTAAGCCTCACAGATACGCAGTATTTT. As protein: CASSRVSLTDTQYF.

The CDR3 loop reads CASSNTGGGTEAFF. The CDR3 DNA sequence: TGCGCCAGCAGTAATACAGGGGGCGGAACTGAAGCTTTCTTT. The chain is built from TRBV5-1 and TRBJ1-1; 9 bases fit TRBD1. The CDR3 loop spans 14 amino acids. Germline CDR1 is SGHRS and CDR2 is YFSETQ. V shed 5 bases, J shed 5 bases, and the junction held 7 bases outside the gene matches.